These T cell receptor beta chains were read from a single sample in a study of shared T cell receptors in the human thymus. The repertoire was sequenced with immunoSEQ multiplex PCR; TCRdb's copy has only in-frame clones and lacks some. This sample has around 340,000 clones, with more than 85% found just once. Specimen: thymocytes. The source of these receptors is a human donor. CDR3s leave out the opening cysteine and the closing phenylalanine or tryptophan. Fields, in order: V gene, D gene, CDR3 protein. The D gene is left open where the match is weak.

>TRBV28|NA
ASSESGPYGYT
>TRBV18|NA
ASSPRPDRTYNEQF
>TRBV28|TRBD1
ASSKAYGTGYNEQF
>TRBV25-1|TRBD1
ASRAIQGTNEKLF
>TRBV5-6|TRBD2
ASSPGLAGGSPYNEQF
>TRBV7-2|NA
ASSLHPGSDGKTQY
>TRBV9|NA
ASSVEAVSYEQY
>TRBV19|NA
ASSKGPARVGGNTIY
>TRBV5-4|NA
ASLRQGGSEQY
>TRBV5-1|TRBD1
ASSGAGRGLGAF
>TRBV4-1|NA
ASSQAIAVPNEQF
>TRBV18|NA
ASSPVKCTDTQY
>TRBV29-1|NA
SVPSITGRRTDTQY
>TRBV28|TRBD1
ASIPKTGTGTGELF
>TRBV11-3|TRBD2
ASYSGSVIQETQY
>TRBV27|NA
ASRLGRLESQETQY
>TRBV6-1|NA
ASSEQLEETQY
>TRBV29-1|TRBD1
SVGDRDSYEQY
>TRBV11-2|NA
ASSLESGHEALYT
>TRBV7-6|TRBD1
ASSLNRTGARNYGYT
>TRBV27|NA
ASSFGGQGMYQETQY
>TRBV30|TRBD2
AWGGVTSDHNEQF
>TRBV20-1|NA
SAMRCYGYT
>TRBV9|TRBD2
ASSAGLADNEQF
>TRBV11-3|NA
ASSLAKGEQY
>TRBV5-1|NA
ASSHGKGAYEQY
>TRBV21-1|NA
ASSLKGGTGCNEQF
>TRBV19|NA
ASGKWRAPNTGELF
>TRBV10-1|NA
ASSVVRPSRQTQY
>TRBV12-5|TRBD1
ASGGQGGNEQF
>TRBV7-9|NA
ASSLADGGSYGYT
>TRBV7-2|TRBD2
ASSFELAGDRITGELF
>TRBV28|TRBD1
ASRETGVGSYNSPLH
>TRBV4-1|NA
ASSQDCFRCRSSTDTQY
>TRBV5-1|TRBD2
ASTKGGASGRSNNEQF
>TRBV12-2|NA
ASRLGRRAGGTQY
>TRBV30|TRBD2
AWSVLLTSGVQETQY
>TRBV10-3|TRBD1
AISEAGGNNYGYT
>TRBV2|NA
ASSGNGRQPQH
>TRBV4-1|NA
ASSQDMGASPKKGRAF
>TRBV6-1|TRBD1
ASSERGQDSYNEQF
>TRBV7-6|NA
ASSLKRAGRTGELF
>TRBV5-1|TRBD1
ASTRDRDLPYEQY
>TRBV2|NA
ASSGSLSSSYNEQF
>TRBV25-1|TRBD1
ASSGSRGQGNTGELF
>TRBV27|TRBD1
ASRPAGTQGAWTVAKNIQY
>TRBV5-5|TRBD1
ASSPTTGLPGGYT
>TRBV13|NA
ASSSTGFRSTDTQY
>TRBV2|NA
ASMGLYSYEQY
>TRBV6-4|NA
ASTTGRHNEQF
>TRBV6-4|TRBD1
ASSESGQGAEEQY
>TRBV27|NA
ASSFGGGAGTGELF
>TRBV5-4|TRBD2
ASSFGLAGINNEQF
>TRBV9|NA
ASSVEILGCCGAGNEKLF
>TRBV7-9|NA
ASSLETQMGEQF
>TRBV7-8|NA
ASSFGGGHQPQH
>TRBV5-4|NA
ASSLASPLGRYLPTEQF
>TRBV11-2|TRBD1
ASSLERDSPYNQPQH
>TRBV7-2|TRBD1
ASRSDRGSPSTGELF
>TRBV5-1|NA
ASSGGTGGGYT